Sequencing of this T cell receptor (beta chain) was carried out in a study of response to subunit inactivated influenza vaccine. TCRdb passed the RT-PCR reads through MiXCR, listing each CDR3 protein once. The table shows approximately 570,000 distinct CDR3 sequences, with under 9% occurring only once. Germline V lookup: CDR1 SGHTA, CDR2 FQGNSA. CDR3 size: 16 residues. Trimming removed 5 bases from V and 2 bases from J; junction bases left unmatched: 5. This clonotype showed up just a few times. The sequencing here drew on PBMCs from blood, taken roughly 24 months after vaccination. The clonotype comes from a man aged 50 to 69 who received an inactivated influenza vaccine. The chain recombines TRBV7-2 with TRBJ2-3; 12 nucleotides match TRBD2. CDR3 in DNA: TGTGCCAGCAGCCAACTAGCGGGAGGTACCACAGATACGCAGTATTTT. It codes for CASSQLAGGTTDTQYF.